This T cell receptor beta chain derives from a study of blood T cell repertoires in COVID-19. Participants' reported clinical history set cohort assignment. Using immunoSEQ multiplex PCR, the repertoire was profiled, and TCRdb retains in-frame clones only, with some absent. The data show 210,000 or so clones, around 86% seen once. This clone was recorded a few times. The germline CDR1 and CDR2 sequences are MGHRA and YSYEKL. V was shortened by 5 bases and J by 3 bases, with 25 bases between the two germline ends. This CDR3 is built from 18 residues. This chain joins TRBV4-1 and TRBJ1-1; TRBD1 is a possible D gene (5 bases). Sequenced input: PBMCs or T cells enriched from blood (not recorded which). The source is a woman between 45 and 60 years old with acute COVID-19. CDR3 in amino acids: CASSAGRGSTRGYTEAFF. CDR3 bases: TGCGCCAGCAGCGCCGGACGGGGGTCCACCCGGGGGTACACTGAAGCTTTCTTT.